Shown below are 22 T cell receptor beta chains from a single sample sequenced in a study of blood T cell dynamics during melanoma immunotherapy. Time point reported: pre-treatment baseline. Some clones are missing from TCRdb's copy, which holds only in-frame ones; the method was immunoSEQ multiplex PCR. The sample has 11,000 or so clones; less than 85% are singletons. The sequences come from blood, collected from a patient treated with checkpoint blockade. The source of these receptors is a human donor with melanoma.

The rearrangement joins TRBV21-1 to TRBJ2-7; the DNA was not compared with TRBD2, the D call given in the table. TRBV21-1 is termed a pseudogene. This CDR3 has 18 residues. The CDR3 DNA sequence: TGTGCCAGCAGCAAAGCTAGCGGGTCTGGGGGGAGGAGGAACGAGCAGTACTTC. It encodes CASSKASGSGGRRNEQYF.

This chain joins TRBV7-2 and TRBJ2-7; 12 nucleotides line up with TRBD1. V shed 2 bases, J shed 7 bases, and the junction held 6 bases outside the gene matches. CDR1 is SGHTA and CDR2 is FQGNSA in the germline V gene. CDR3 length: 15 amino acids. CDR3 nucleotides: TGTGCCAGCAGCTTATTGGGACAGGGGGCTGGGGAGCAGTACTTC. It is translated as CASSLLGQGAGEQYF.

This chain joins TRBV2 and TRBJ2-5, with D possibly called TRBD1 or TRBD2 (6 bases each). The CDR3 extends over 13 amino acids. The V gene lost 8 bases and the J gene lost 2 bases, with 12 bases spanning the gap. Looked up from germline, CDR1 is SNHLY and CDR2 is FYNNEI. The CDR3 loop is CASRGQGQETQYF. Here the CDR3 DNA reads TGTGCCAGCCGGGGGCAGGGACAAGAGACCCAGTACTTC.

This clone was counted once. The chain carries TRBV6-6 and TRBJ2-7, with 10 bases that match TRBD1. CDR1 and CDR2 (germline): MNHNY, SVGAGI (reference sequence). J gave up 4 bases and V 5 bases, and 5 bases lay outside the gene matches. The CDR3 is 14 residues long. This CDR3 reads CASSTGQGTYEQYF. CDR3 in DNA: TGTGCCAGCAGTACGGGACAGGGGACGTACGAGCAGTACTTC.

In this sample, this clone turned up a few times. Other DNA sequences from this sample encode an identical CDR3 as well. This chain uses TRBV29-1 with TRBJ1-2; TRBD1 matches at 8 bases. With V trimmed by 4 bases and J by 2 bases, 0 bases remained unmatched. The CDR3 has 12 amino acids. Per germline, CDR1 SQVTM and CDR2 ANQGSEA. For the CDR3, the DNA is TGCAGCGTTGGGACAGGGAACTATGGCTACACCTTC. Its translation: CSVGTGNYGYTF.

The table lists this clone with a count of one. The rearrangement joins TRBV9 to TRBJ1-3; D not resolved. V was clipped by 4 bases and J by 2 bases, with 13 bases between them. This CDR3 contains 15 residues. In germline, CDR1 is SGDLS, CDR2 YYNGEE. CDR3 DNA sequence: TGTGCCAGCAGCCCAACGTTGGTAGCTGGAAACACCATATATTTT. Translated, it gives CASSPTLVAGNTIYF.

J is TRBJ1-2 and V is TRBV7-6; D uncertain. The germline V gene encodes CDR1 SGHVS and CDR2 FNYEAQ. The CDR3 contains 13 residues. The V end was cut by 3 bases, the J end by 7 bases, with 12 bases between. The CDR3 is CASSLSPESGYTF. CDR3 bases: TGTGCCAGCAGCTTGAGTCCCGAAAGTGGCTACACCTTC.

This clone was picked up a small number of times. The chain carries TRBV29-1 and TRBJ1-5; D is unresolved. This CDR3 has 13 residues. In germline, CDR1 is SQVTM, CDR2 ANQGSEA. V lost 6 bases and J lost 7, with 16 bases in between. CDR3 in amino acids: CSVATLAGQPQHF. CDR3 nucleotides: TGCAGCGTCGCGACCTTGGCGGGCCAGCCCCAGCATTTT.

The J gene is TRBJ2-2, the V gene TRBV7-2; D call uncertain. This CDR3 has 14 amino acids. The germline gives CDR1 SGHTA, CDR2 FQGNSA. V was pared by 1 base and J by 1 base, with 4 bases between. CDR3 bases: TGTGCCAGCAGCTTAGTAAAGAACACCGGGGAGCTGTTTTTT. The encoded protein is CASSLVKNTGELFF.

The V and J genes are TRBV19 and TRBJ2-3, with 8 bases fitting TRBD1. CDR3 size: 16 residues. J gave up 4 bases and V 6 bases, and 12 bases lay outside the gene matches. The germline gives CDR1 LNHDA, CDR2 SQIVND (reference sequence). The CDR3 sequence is CASRDPRGLRADTQYF. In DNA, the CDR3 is TGTGCCAGTAGGGACCCCAGGGGGCTCCGCGCAGATACGCAGTATTTT.

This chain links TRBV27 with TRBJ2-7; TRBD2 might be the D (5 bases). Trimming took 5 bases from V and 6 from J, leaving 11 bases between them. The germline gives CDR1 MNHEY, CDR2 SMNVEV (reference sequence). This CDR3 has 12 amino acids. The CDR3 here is CASSLLAGEQYF. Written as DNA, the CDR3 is TGTGCCAGCAGTCTCTTGGCGGGCGAGCAGTACTTC.

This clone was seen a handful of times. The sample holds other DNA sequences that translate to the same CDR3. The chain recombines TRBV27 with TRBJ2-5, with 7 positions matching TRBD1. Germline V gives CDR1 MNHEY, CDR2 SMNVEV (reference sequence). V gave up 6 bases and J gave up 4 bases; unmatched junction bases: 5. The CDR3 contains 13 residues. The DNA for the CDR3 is TGTGCCAGCAGCCAACAGGGGCCAGAGACCCAGTACTTC. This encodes CASSQQGPETQYF.

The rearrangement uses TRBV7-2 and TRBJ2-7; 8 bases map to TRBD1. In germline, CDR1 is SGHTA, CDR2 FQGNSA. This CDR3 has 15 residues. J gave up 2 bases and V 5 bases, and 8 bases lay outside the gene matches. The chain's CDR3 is CASSLTRTGPYEQYF. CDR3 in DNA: TGTGCCAGCAGCCTTACTCGGACAGGGCCCTACGAGCAGTACTTC.

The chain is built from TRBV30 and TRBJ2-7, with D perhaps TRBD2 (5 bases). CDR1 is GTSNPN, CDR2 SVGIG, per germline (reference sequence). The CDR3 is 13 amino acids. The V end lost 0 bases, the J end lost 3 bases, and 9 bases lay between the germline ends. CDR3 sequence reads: CAWSVHGDYEQYF. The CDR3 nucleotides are TGTGCCTGGAGTGTACACGGGGACTACGAGCAGTACTTC.

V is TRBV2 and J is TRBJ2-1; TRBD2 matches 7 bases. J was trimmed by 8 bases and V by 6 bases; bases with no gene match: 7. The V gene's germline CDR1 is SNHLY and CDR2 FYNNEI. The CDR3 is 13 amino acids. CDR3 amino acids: CASRPPTSHEQFF. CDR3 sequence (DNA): TGTGCCAGCAGGCCACCGACTAGCCATGAGCAGTTCTTC.

CDR3 DNA sequence: TGTGCCAGCAGTTGGGGACAGGCTGGCGATCAGCCCCAGCATTTT. Amino acid sequence: CASSWGQAGDQPQHF. The V gene is TRBV28, the J gene TRBJ1-5, with 8 bases lining up with TRBD1. The germline CDR1 and CDR2 sequences are MDHEN and SYDVKM. There are 15 residues in the CDR3. Trimming removed 4 bases from V and 5 bases from J; junction bases left unmatched: 7. The full variable domain, with the rest looked up from reference TRBV28 and TRBJ1-5, is DVKVTQSSRYLVKRTGEKVFLECVQDMDHENMFWYRQDPGLGLRLIYFSYDVKMKEKGDIPEGYSVSREKKERFSLILESASTNQTSMYLCASSWGQAGDQPQHFGDGTRLSIL.

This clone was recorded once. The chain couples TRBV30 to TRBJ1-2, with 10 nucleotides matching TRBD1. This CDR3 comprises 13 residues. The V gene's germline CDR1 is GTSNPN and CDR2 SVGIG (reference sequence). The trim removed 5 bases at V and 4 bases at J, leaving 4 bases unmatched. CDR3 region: CAWGTGAIYGYTF. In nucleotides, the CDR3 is TGTGCCTGGGGGACAGGGGCGATCTATGGCTACACCTTC.

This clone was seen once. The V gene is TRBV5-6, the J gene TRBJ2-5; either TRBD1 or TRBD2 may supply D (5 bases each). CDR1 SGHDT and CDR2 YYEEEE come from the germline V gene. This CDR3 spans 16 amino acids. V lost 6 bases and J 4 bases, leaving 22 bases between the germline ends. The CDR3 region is CASTNFLVGERETQYF. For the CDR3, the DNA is TGTGCCAGCACCAATTTCCTAGTGGGGGAGAGAGAGACCCAGTACTTC.

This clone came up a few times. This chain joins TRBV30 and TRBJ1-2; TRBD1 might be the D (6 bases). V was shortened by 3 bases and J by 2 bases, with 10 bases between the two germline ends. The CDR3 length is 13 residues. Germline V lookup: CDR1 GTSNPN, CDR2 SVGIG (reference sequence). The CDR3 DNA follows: TGTGCCTGGAGAAGGGACACCAACTATGGCTACACCTTC. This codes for CAWRRDTNYGYTF.

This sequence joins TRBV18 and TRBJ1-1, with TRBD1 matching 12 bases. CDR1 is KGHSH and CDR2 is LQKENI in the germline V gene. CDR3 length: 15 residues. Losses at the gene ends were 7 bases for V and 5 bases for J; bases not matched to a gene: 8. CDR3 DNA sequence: TGTGCCAGCTTCCCCGGGACAGGGGGCCAAACTGAAGCTTTCTTT. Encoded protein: CASFPGTGGQTEAFF.

DNA of the CDR3: TGTGCCAGCAGCTGGGGGGAGCACACAGATACGCAGTATTTT. This sequence encodes CASSWGEHTDTQYF. This chain uses TRBV7-6 with TRBJ2-3; a weak D match, TRBD2 (6 bases). Per the germline V gene, CDR1 is SGHVS and CDR2 is FNYEAQ. With 4 bases removed from V and 2 bases from J, the gap between germline ends came to 10 bases. This CDR3 spans 14 amino acids.

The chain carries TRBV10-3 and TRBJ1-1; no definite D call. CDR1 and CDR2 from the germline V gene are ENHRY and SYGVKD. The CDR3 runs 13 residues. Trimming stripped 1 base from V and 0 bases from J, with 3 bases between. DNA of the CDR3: TGTGCCATCAGTGAGTATCTGAACACTGAAGCTTTCTTT. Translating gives CAISEYLNTEAFF.